This T cell receptor beta chain was recovered during a study of CD8+ T cells in alopecia areata. Study-level information: Severity scores in treated patients reflected the percentage of scalp affected. Notes on the study in general: Scalp clonality, together with expanded CD8+ clones among the top 100, fell significantly with tofacitinib.

With respect to this clone: Its antigen is still unknown.

As the sequencing template, cDNA was produced by extracting RNA and reverse transcribing it. The repertoire was sequenced with immunoSEQ multiplex PCR; TCRdb's copy has only in-frame clones and lacks some. The table records about 42,000 clones, around 71% of them present only once. The treatment here: oral pan-JAK inhibitor, 5-10 mg twice daily. The germline V gene encodes CDR1 SQVTM and CDR2 ANQGSEA. Trimming pared 2 bases from V and 5 bases from J, leaving 9 bases between. This CDR3 is built from 13 residues. The sequencing here drew on CD8+ T cells sorted from blood, taken at week 4, from a patient treated with tofacitinib. The TCR originated in a human donor with alopecia areata. This chain links TRBV29-1 with TRBJ2-2, with D possibly TRBD1 on 5 matching bases. The CDR3 loop reads CSVEQGDTGELFF. CDR3 DNA: TGCAGCGTTGAACAGGGCGATACCGGGGAGCTGTTTTTT.